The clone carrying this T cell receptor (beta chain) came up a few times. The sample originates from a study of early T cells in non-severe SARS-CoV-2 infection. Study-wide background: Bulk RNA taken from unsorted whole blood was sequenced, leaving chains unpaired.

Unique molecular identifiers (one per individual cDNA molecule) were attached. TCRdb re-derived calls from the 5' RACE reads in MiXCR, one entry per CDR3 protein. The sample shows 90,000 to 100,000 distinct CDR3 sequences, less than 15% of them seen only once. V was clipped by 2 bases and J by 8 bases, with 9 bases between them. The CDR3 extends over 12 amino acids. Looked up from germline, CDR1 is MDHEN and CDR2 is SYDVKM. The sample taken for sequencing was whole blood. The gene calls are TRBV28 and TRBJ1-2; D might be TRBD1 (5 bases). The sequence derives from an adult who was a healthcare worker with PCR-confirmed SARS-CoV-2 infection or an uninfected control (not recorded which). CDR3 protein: CASSLRGRGYTF. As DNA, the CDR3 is TGTGCCAGCAGTTTAAGGGGTCGAGGCTACACCTTC.